This TCR beta chain was sequenced during a study of blood T cell repertoires in COVID-19 (dated by TCRdb to the early 2020s). Regarding the research as a whole: The collaborator samples originated in the United States, Italy and Spain and spanned the acute and convalescent phases of COVID-19. HLA class I and class II types, where available, came from metadata supplied by the sample provider rather than from assay-based typing. The repertoires were made available in a free public database intended to serve as a resource for research on the immune response to SARS-CoV-2. The prospective study material was composed of cDNA or gDNA derived from T cells, B-cell-depleted T cells, or PBMCs. Subjects who had been exposed to COVID-19, were actively infected with it, or had recovered from it provided the deeply sampled blood TCRbeta repertoires that made up the dataset. The samples were drawn from the first 160 participants of the ongoing ImmuneRACE study and from some 1,300 subjects provided by 6 global collaborators. A de-identified subject ID, COVID-19 status, age in years and sex were almost always included in the sample metadata.

On this clone: It has no known antigen specificity. Base quality data are lacking; no much larger clone is found one base away.

TCRbeta CDR3 regions were amplified from genomic DNA by means of the immunoSEQ Assay, a bias-controlled multiplex PCR. Per the authors' processing: Within the assay, amplification of reference gene primers was used to estimate how many nucleated cells each sample contained. Sequence reads were collapsed and filtered to measure the absolute abundance of every unique TCRbeta CDR3 rearrangement. For each sample, productive Simpson clonality was calculated by taking the square root of Simpson's diversity index across productive rearrangements. The clones in this table, taken by TCRdb from immuneACCESS, are in-frame only. Not every clone is retained; where verified, under half of the shortfall comes from an unresolved V gene, and the cause of the rest is unknown. V and J calls and clone size are those listed in that table; D and trimming were worked out from the DNA. Within this sample are about 220,000 clones, with about 87% of them counted one time only. Roughly 2.5% of the sample is held by the ten biggest clonotypes.

Here is what the overall study found, with its caveats: Clinical and demographic metadata were provided uncurated, with the amount varying by source and participant.

Via the germline V gene, CDR1 is SGHTA and CDR2 FQGNSA. From its cysteine to its phenylalanine, the CDR3 spans 15 amino acids. The CDR3 DNA has 45 bases and is translated from base 1. V and J lose 2 bases and 2 bases, and a span of 10 bases separates them. In the prospective study, participants were about 18 to 89 years old, resided in fewer than 25 geographic areas of the United States, and were enrolled through a virtual design. To assign participants to cohorts, the prospective study relied on clinical history that participants themselves reported in a screening survey and a study questionnaire. Recovered participants in ImmuneRACE Cohort 3 were defined as having two consecutive negative NP/OP PCR tests, clearance from a healthcare professional, or resolution of symptoms. Mobile phlebotomists in the prospective study collected whole blood, serum and a nasopharyngeal or oropharyngeal swab from every participant. Prospective study participants could optionally give additional blood draws and questionnaires over an approximately two-month period. Prospective study blood samples were shipped either frozen or at room temperature before DNA extraction.

The receptor was isolated from a woman aged 30 to 39 who had recovered from COVID-19. The sequence joins TRBV7-2 to TRBJ1-5, with the D gene not confidently named. The sample was PBMCs or T cells enriched from blood (not recorded which). CDR3 protein: CASSLQITGNQPQHF. Here is the DNA: TGTGCCAGCAGCTTACAAATTACTGGCAATCAGCCCCAGCATTTT. Extended through the reference TRBV7-2 and TRBJ1-5 proteins, this CDR3 yields the full variable domain: GAGVSQSPSNKVTEKGKDVELRCDPISGHTALYWYRQSLGQGLEFLIYFQGNSAPDKSGLPSDRFSAERTGGSVSTLTIQRTQQEDSAVYLCASSLQITGNQPQHFGDGTRLSIL.